The 25 T cell receptor beta chains given below trace back to one sample, sequenced in a study of cytomegalovirus exposure and HLA in healthy donors. Vbeta (60) and Jbeta (13) primers were used in the PCR. The repertoire was sequenced with immunoSEQ multiplex PCR; TCRdb's copy has only in-frame clones and lacks some. The repertoire holds roughly 140,000 clones, with roughly 80% as singletons. The sample taken for sequencing was PBMCs. The source is a woman aged 50 to 65 in good health and CMV-seronegative.

The chain couples TRBV7-2 to TRBJ2-7, with TRBD1 identical over 9 bases. With 5 bases clipped from V and 3 bases from J, the junction kept 8 bases outside the gene matches. CDR1 and CDR2 from the germline V gene are SGHTA and FQGNSA. There are 15 residues in the CDR3. CDR3 sequence (DNA): TGTGCCAGCAGCAAAGAGGCGGACAGGGGCTACGAGCAGTACTTC. Its protein is CASSKEADRGYEQYF.

This clone was seen only once. The chain recombines TRBV10-3 with TRBJ1-2; 10 bases map to TRBD1. The CDR3 is 18 residues long. Germline lookup yields CDR1 ENHRY and CDR2 SYGVKD. The V gene end was trimmed by 2 bases and the J gene end by 8 bases; junction bases not matched to a gene: 17. CDR3 nucleotides: TGTGCCATCAGTGAGACAAAAACCGGGACAGGGGCCCTTGGGGGCTACACCTTC. This translates into CAISETKTGTGALGGYTF.

This clone was detected only once. This sequence joins TRBV6-1 and TRBJ1-1; D possibly corresponds to TRBD1 (5 bases). The ends were cut back, 3 bases at V and 3 bases at J, with 8 bases in the middle. The CDR3 has 13 amino acids. Looked up from germline, CDR1 is MNHNS and CDR2 is SASEGT. This CDR3 is CASSEGQYTEAFF. The CDR3 DNA is TGTGCCAGCAGTGAGGGGCAGTACACTGAAGCTTTCTTT.

The chain has TRBV9 and TRBJ2-3; 10 bases agree with TRBD2. CDR3 length: 20 amino acids. Trimming cost V 4 bases and J 0 bases; bases outside gene matches: 17. Germline CDR1 SGDLS, CDR2 YYNGEE. In DNA form, the CDR3 reads TGTGCCAGCAGCACAGCTCCCAGCGGGGGGGTCCTATCTAGCACAGATACGCAGTATTTT. Its translation is CASSTAPSGGVLSSTDTQYF.

This chain uses TRBV4-3 with TRBJ2-2, with 8 bases identical to TRBD1. Trimming removed 1 base from V and 7 bases from J; junction bases left unmatched: 5. The germline gives CDR1 LGHNA, CDR2 YSLEER. The CDR3 spans 15 residues. The CDR3 DNA reads TGCGCCAGCAGCCAAGTGGACAGGGACGGCGGGGAGCTGTTTTTT. Amino acid sequence: CASSQVDRDGGELFF.

This clone showed up just once. The rearrangement joins TRBV29-1 to TRBJ1-2; 8 bases fit TRBD1. CDR1 SQVTM and CDR2 ANQGSEA come from the germline V gene. This CDR3 is 11 amino acids long. With 8 bases clipped from V and 5 bases from J, the junction kept 4 bases outside the gene matches. Written as DNA, the CDR3 is TGCAGCTCAGGGGGCGGGTATGGCTACACCTTC. It translates to CSSGGGYGYTF.

This chain connects TRBV4-2 to TRBJ1-2; TRBD1 might be the D (6 bases). V lost 2 bases to trimming and J lost 3 bases, with 13 bases between them. CDR1 is LGHNA, CDR2 YNFKEQ, per germline. The CDR3 is made up of 15 amino acids. In DNA form, the CDR3 reads TGTGCCAGCAGCCAAAACCGGGACATATACTATGGCTACACCTTC. It is translated as CASSQNRDIYYGYTF.

This chain joins TRBV14 and TRBJ1-6; D might be TRBD1 (5 bases). CDR1 SGHDN and CDR2 FVKESK come from the germline V gene. CDR3 length equals 14 residues. Deletions cut 2 bases from V and 10 bases from J, with 12 bases between. The CDR3 is CASSQRQWGSPLHF. The CDR3 DNA follows: TGTGCCAGCAGCCAAAGACAGTGGGGCTCACCCCTCCACTTT.

This clone has only a few counts. The chain is built from TRBV2 and TRBJ1-1; perhaps TRBD1 as D (6 bases). Germline V gives CDR1 SNHLY, CDR2 FYNNEI. This CDR3 has 15 amino acids. V lost 4 bases to trimming and J lost 0 bases, with 12 bases between them. This CDR3 reads CASSVTGQMNTEAFF. In DNA form, the CDR3 reads TGTGCCAGCAGTGTTACCGGACAGATGAACACTGAAGCTTTCTTT.

This sequence joins TRBV5-1 and TRBJ2-3, with 12 bases matching TRBD2. With V trimmed by 4 bases and J by 5 bases, 8 bases remained unmatched. The CDR3 length is 16 residues. Germline CDR1 is SGHRS and CDR2 is YFSETQ. CDR3 protein: CASSGTLLAGGDTQYF. The CDR3, as DNA: TGCGCCAGCAGCGGGACACTACTAGCGGGGGGAGATACGCAGTATTTT.

This clone was picked up a small number of times. The chain uses TRBV11-1 and TRBJ1-6; tentative D call: TRBD1 (6 bases). The CDR3 covers 17 residues. V gave up 3 bases and J gave up 8 bases, with 20 bases separating them. Germline CDR1 and CDR2: SGHAT and FQDESV (reference sequence). CDR3 protein: CASSFGGRVGRYSPLHF. The CDR3 DNA follows: TGTGCCAGCAGCTTTGGGGGCAGGGTGGGGCGTTATTCACCCCTCCACTTT.

CDR3 nucleotides: TGTGCCAGCAATCGACTAGCGGGGGTACAGAACGAGCAGTACTTC. Protein sequence: CASNRLAGVQNEQYF. The chain couples TRBV2 to TRBJ2-7; 12 bases map to TRBD2. V trimming: 7 bases; J trimming: 5 bases; junction bases outside the gene matches: 9. CDR1 SNHLY and CDR2 FYNNEI come from the germline V gene. The CDR3 covers 15 residues.

The chain has TRBV5-6 and TRBJ1-6, with 7 bases fitting TRBD1. V shed 2 bases and J 6 bases; nucleotides not matched to a gene: 8. Germline V lookup: CDR1 SGHDT, CDR2 YYEEEE. The CDR3 has 16 residues. The CDR3 loop is CASSLDTGAGNSPLHF. The CDR3 bases are TGTGCCAGCAGCTTAGACACAGGGGCGGGTAATTCACCCCTCCACTTT.

The chain uses TRBV7-8 and TRBJ2-1, with 10 bases identical to TRBD2. Per the germline V gene, CDR1 is SGHVS and CDR2 is FQNEAQ. The CDR3 is 16 residues long. The ends lost 0 bases at V and 5 bases at J; junction bases unmatched: 4. The CDR3 here is CASSLASGGYDNEQFF. Written as DNA, the CDR3 is TGTGCCAGCAGCTTAGCTAGCGGGGGGTATGACAATGAGCAGTTCTTC.

The V and J genes are TRBV6-1 and TRBJ2-2; TRBD1 matches at 8 bases. The CDR3 consists of 15 residues. Germline assignment: CDR1 MNHNS and CDR2 SASEGT. V lost 4 bases, J lost 3 bases, and 4 bases stayed unmatched. CDR3 sequence: CASSVDRVHTGELFF. CDR3 nucleotides: TGTGCCAGCAGTGTGGACAGGGTCCACACCGGGGAGCTGTTTTTT.

CDR3 nucleotide sequence: TGTGCCAGCAGCTTCCTAGGGAGGGATACGCAGTATTTT. This codes for CASSFLGRDTQYF. V is TRBV7-8 and J is TRBJ2-3; a weak D match, TRBD2 (6 bases). The CDR3 runs 13 residues. The V end lost 3 bases, the J end lost 6 bases, and 10 bases lay between the germline ends. Germline CDR1 reads SGHVS; CDR2 reads FQNEAQ.

This chain links TRBV19 with TRBJ1-2; D gene unclear. V was cut by 7 bases and J by 1 base, with 16 bases left in between. CDR3 size: 15 residues. Per germline, CDR1 LNHDA and CDR2 SQIVND (reference sequence). Written as DNA, the CDR3 is TGTGCCAGTACCCAAACCGGGTTATTTAACTATGGCTACACCTTC. Amino acid sequence: CASTQTGLFNYGYTF. Full variable domain (missing parts from reference TRBV19 and TRBJ1-2): DGGITQSPKYLFRKEGQNVTLSCEQNLNHDAMYWYRQDPGQGLRLIYYSQIVNDFQKGDIAEGYSVSREKKESFPLTVTSAQKNPTAFYLCASTQTGLFNYGYTFGSGTRLTVV.

The CDR3 protein is CASSIQGNTEAFF. The CDR3 DNA reads as TGTGCCAGCAGCATACAGGGGAACACTGAAGCTTTCTTT. The chain recombines TRBV7-2 with TRBJ1-1, with D possibly matching TRBD1 (6 bases). V shed 5 bases and J shed 1 base, with 8 bases lying between them. CDR1 and CDR2 from the germline V gene are SGHTA and FQGNSA. This CDR3 region has 13 residues.

CDR3 sequence: CASSLGGDGQPQHF. The CDR3 DNA reads as TGTGCCAGCAGCTTAGGTGGTGACGGGCAGCCCCAGCATTTT. The J gene is TRBJ1-5, the V gene TRBV11-2, with D unclear. This CDR3 contains 14 residues. V dropped 1 base and J dropped 7 bases, with 11 bases sitting between them. The germline gives CDR1 SGHAT, CDR2 FQNNGV. Supplemented by reference TRBV11-2 and TRBJ1-5, the full variable domain reads EAGVAQSPRYKIIEKRQSVAFWCNPISGHATLYWYQQILGQGPKLLIQFQNNGVVDDSQLPKDRFSAERLKGVDSTLKIQPAKLEDSAVYLCASSLGGDGQPQHFGDGTRLSIL.

This clone was seen a handful of times. V is TRBV2 and J is TRBJ2-2, with D perhaps TRBD2 (5 bases). Trimming took off 1 base at V and 1 base at J, with 10 bases between the two ends. The CDR3 is 16 amino acids. Germline-derived CDR1 and CDR2 are SNHLY and FYNNEI. The CDR3 bases are TGTGCCAGCAGTGAAGACTGGGGAGAGAACACCGGGGAGCTGTTTTTT. Translation gives CASSEDWGENTGELFF.

This rearrangement joins TRBV4-2 to TRBJ1-6; D is uncertain. The ends were cut back, 1 base at V and 5 bases at J, with 9 bases in the middle. Germline V gives CDR1 LGHNA, CDR2 YNFKEQ. This CDR3 has 15 amino acids. The chain's CDR3 is CASSQGRSNNSPLHF. Written as DNA, the CDR3 is TGTGCCAGCAGCCAAGGTCGCAGTAATAATTCACCCCTCCACTTT.

The chain carries TRBV19 and TRBJ1-1; no clear D gene. The V end lost 4 bases, the J end lost 5 bases, and 11 bases lay between the germline ends. This CDR3 comprises 13 residues. CDR1 and CDR2 from the germline V gene are LNHDA and SQIVND (reference sequence). The chain's CDR3 is CASSNGVETEAFF. CDR3 nucleotide sequence: TGTGCCAGTAGTAACGGGGTTGAGACTGAAGCTTTCTTT.

The chain uses TRBV15 and TRBJ1-4; possible D gene TRBD1, 5 bases. The germline gives CDR1 LNHNV, CDR2 YYDKDF (reference sequence). V was shortened by 5 bases and J by 8 bases, with 18 bases between the two germline ends. CDR3 length equals 15 residues. CDR3 protein: CATSGRRRVGEKLFF. The DNA of the CDR3 is TGTGCCACCAGCGGACGCCGCAGGGTGGGGGAAAAACTGTTTTTT.

The V call is TRBV5-1, the J call TRBJ2-1, with 8 bases matching TRBD2. Germline V gene sequence: CDR1 SGHRS, CDR2 YFSETQ. Trimming took 0 bases from V and 8 from J; bases not matched to a gene: 10. The CDR3 has 16 residues. In DNA, the CDR3 is TGCGCCAGCAGCTTGGACGGACGGGGGGGCATCGATGAGCAGTTCTTC. As protein: CASSLDGRGGIDEQFF.

This clone was seen just once. The chain carries TRBV10-2 and TRBJ1-4; D gene ambiguous. The V end was cut by 5 bases, the J end by 0 bases, with 7 bases between. Germline loops: CDR1 WSHSY, CDR2 SAAADI. The CDR3 length is 14 residues. The CDR3, as DNA: TGCGCCAGCAGTAAGAGTGCAACTAATGAAAAACTGTTTTTT. Translating gives CASSKSATNEKLFF.